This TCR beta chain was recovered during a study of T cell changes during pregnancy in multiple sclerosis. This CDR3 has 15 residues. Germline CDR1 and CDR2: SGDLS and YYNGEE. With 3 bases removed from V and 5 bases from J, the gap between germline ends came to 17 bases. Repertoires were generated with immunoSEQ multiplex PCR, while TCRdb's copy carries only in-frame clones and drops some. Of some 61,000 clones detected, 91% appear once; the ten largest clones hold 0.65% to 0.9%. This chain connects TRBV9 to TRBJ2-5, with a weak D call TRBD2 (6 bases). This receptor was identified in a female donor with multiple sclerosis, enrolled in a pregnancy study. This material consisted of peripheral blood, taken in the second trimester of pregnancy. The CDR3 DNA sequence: TGTGCCAGCAGCGGTGCTTGGGGGGAAAAGGAGACCCAGTACTTC. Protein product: CASSGAWGEKETQYF.